This record concerns one T cell receptor (beta chain) sequence. This record comes from a study of high-grade serous ovarian cancer treatment subgroups. Tumor samples were taken before definitive surgery or chemotherapy. The CDR3 totals 16 residues. Germline CDR1 is MDHEN and CDR2 is SYDVKM. The V end lost 1 base, the J end lost 10 bases, and 20 bases lay between the germline ends. Produced via immunoSEQ multiplex PCR; TCRdb's table is partial and in-frame only. The table lists roughly 29,000 clones, about 86% of them singletons. The sequence derives from a human donor with high-grade serous ovarian cancer. The V gene is TRBV28, the J gene TRBJ2-1; D tentatively reads TRBD1 or TRBD2 (6 bases each). The sequenced sample was tumor tissue. This CDR3 is CASSLLGGNVRGEQFF. The CDR3 DNA is TGTGCCAGCAGTTTATTAGGGGGGAACGTCCGCGGGGAGCAGTTCTTC.